This T cell receptor beta chain was identified in a study of CXCR3-negative and CXCR3-positive naive CD8 T cells. Study-wide background: Roughly 140 million TRB reads were obtained in total, which works out to about 1.5 +/- 0.3 million per library.

This CDR3 comprises 15 residues. CDR1 is MRHNA and CDR2 is SNTAGT in the germline V gene. Broader study findings: Researchers report CXCR3 expression partially decreased after cryopreservation, with fresh PBMCs used in most assays.

Researchers reported sorting every CD8+ T cell subset in triplicate, roughly 300,000 cells per sort. UMI-labeled 5' RACE TRB cDNA libraries were prepared from the cells. Reanalyzing the 5' RACE reads, TCRdb keeps one entry per CDR3 protein, without DNA. This sample contains around 50,000 distinct CDR3 sequences. As for this clonotype: Its cognate antigen is unknown.

The TCR sequence derives from a human donor in good health. Some clones in this sample may be carry-over from other donors' samples. Sequencing was carried out using memory CD8+ T cells from blood. The rearrangement links TRBV6-4 to TRBJ2-1; TCRdb selects TRBD2, and the lack of DNA leaves this call unchecked. The CDR3 is CASSRAGGSYNEQFF.